This T cell receptor beta chain was sequenced in a study of long-term antiretroviral therapy in people with HIV. About the research overall: First collections came about a decade before the 2015 immediate-ART recommendation. Study conclusions and caveats: Post-ART, diversity grew, though it stayed under transplant donor control levels. Repertoires with HIV possessed tighter CDR3 length spans than those of controls.

Sequencing relied on immunoSEQ assay v3.0, run at survey level. TCRdb keeps only in-frame clones here, not all; method: immunoSEQ multiplex PCR. This sample has tens of thousands of clones, with about 89% found just once. CDR1 and CDR2 (germline): SGDLS, YYNGEE. Deletions cut 3 bases from V and 6 bases from J, with 17 bases between. This CDR3 has 15 residues. Sampling of each donor yielded at least one pre-ART PBMC sample and at least two post-ART PBMC samples. As regards this clone: As yet, its antigen is unknown.

Sequencing was performed on unsorted PBMCs, taken 0.1 years before starting antiretroviral therapy. The receptor comes from a woman in her forties or fifties with HIV. J is TRBJ2-3 and V is TRBV9; D not certain. CDR3 sequence reads: CASSGGSGSGDTQYF. The CDR3 region has the DNA TGTGCCAGCAGCGGAGGATCAGGTTCCGGGGATACGCAGTATTTT.